The following is a T cell receptor beta chain sequence with its context. This entry belongs to a study of blood T cell repertoires in COVID-19. The overall study: Acute and convalescent COVID-19 specimens originated in the United States, Italy and Spain. T cells, B-cell-depleted T cells, or PBMCs supplied cDNA or gDNA.

Germline V gives CDR1 LNHDA, CDR2 SQIVND (reference sequence). The CDR3 runs to 15 residues. Trimming at V came to 10 bases and at J to 7 bases, leaving 15 bases not matched to a gene. Under the authors' procedure: Amplification of reference gene primers was used by the study to estimate nucleated cell counts. Repertoires were generated with immunoSEQ multiplex PCR, while TCRdb's copy carries only in-frame clones and drops some. V and J calls and clone size are those listed in that table; D and trimming were worked out from the DNA. Of over 45,000 clones in the sample, approximately 85% are singletons; the top ten hold roughly 12%.

The V gene is TRBV19, the J gene TRBJ1-4, with 7 bases fitting TRBD1. This TCR was sampled from a human donor in a cohort sampled during active COVID-19. The sample consisted of peripheral blood. CDR3 amino acids: CATCPGGGRVEKLFF. The CDR3 coding sequence is TGTGCCACCTGCCCTGGAGGGGGCAGGGTTGAAAAACTGTTTTTT. Full variable domain (missing parts from reference TRBV19 and TRBJ1-4): DGGITQSPKYLFRKEGQNVTLSCEQNLNHDAMYWYRQDPGQGLRLIYYSQIVNDFQKGDIAEGYSVSREKKESFPLTVTSAQKNPTAFYLCATCPGGGRVEKLFFGSGTQLSVL.